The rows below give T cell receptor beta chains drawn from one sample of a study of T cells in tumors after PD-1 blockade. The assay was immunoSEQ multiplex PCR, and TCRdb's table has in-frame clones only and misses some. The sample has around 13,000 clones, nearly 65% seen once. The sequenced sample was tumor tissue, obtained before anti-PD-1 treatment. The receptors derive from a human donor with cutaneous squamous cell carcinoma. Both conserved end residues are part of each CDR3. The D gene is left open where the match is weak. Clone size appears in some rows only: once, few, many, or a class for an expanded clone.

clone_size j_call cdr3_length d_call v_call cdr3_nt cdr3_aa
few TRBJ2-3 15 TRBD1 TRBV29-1 TGCAGCGTTGACTCCGGACAGGGGGTCACAGATACGCAGTATTTT CSVDSGQGVTDTQYF
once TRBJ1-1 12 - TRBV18 TGTGCCAGCTCACCAATGGCACTTGAAGCTTTCTTT CASSPMALEAFF
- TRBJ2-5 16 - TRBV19 TGTGCCAGTAGTATAGATGCCTCAGGTTTCCAAGAGACCCAGTACTTC CASSIDASGFQETQYF
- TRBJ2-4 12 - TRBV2 TGTGCCAGCAAGAGGGACAAAAACATTCAGTACTTC CASKRDKNIQYF
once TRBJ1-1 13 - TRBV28 TGTGCCAGCAGGGACAGTATGAACACTGAAGCTTTCTTT CASRDSMNTEAFF
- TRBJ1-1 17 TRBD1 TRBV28 TGTGCCAGCAGACTGGGACAGGGGAGAATCGTGAACACTGAAGCTTTCTTT CASRLGQGRIVNTEAFF
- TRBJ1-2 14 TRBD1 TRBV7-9 TGTGCCAGCAGTACCGAAGGGACAGGCCGAGGCTACACCTTC CASSTEGTGRGYTF
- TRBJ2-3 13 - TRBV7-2 TGTGCCAGCTGCTTTCGCTTCGCAGATACGCAGTATTTT CASCFRFADTQYF
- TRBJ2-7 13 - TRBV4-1 TGCGCCAGCAGCCAGGACGGACAGCGCGAGCAGTACTTC CASSQDGQREQYF
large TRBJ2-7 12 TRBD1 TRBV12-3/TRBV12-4 TGTGCCAGCAGTCGTCCAGGGGGCGAGCAGTACTTC CASSRPGGEQYF